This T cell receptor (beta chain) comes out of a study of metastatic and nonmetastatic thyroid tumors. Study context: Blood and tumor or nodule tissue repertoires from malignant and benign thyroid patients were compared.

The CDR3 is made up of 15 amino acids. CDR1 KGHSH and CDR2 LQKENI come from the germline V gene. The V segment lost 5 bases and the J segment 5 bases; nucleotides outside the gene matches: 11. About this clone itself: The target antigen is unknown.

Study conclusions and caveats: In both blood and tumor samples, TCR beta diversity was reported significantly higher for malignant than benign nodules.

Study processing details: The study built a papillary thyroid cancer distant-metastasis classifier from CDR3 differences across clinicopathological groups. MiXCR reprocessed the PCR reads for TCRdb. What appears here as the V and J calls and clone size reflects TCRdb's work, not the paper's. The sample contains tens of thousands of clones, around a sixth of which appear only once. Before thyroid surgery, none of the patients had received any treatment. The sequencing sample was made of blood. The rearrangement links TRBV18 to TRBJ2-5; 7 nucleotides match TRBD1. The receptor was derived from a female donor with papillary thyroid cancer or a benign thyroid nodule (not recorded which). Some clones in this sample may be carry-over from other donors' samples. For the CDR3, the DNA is TGTGCCAGCTCATTCCGACAGGGTGTACGGGAGACCCAGTACTTC. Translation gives CASSFRQGVRETQYF.